Only one count was recorded for the clone carrying this T cell receptor (beta chain). These data originate in a study of shared clonotypes between healthy human individuals. As defined, naive CD8 cells were CD45RO-negative and positively selected for CCR7, with terminally differentiated effector memory CD45RA+ cells excluded. This CDR3 is 13 amino acids long. In germline, CDR1 is PRHDT, CDR2 FYEKMQ (reference sequence). V lost 5 bases and J lost 9, with 14 bases in between. The assay was immunoSEQ multiplex PCR, and TCRdb's table has in-frame clones only and misses some. The repertoire holds just over 2,000,000 clones, with about 95% as singletons.

This chain links TRBV13 with TRBJ2-1; the D is unclear. The sequencing sample was made of naive CD8+ T cells sorted from blood. This receptor was identified in a young man in good health. In DNA form, the CDR3 reads TGTGCCAGCAGCATCGTCGTCGTTAGTGAGCAGTTCTTC. Protein sequence: CASSIVVVSEQFF.